A single sample is the source of the 8 T cell receptor beta chains below, sequenced in a study of blood T cell repertoires in COVID-19. Here immunoSEQ multiplex PCR was the method, and the copy in TCRdb shows in-frame clones only, minus some. The sample records 130,000 or so clones, roughly nine tenths being singletons. Sequenced input: peripheral blood. Receptor source: a man in his 70s with active or convalescent COVID-19.

The CDR3 DNA is TGTGCCAGCTCACCACCCTCCAGCGGCTCCTATGGCTACACCTTC. Protein sequence: CASSPPSSGSYGYTF. V and J are TRBV18 and TRBJ1-2; D is ambiguous. The ends were cut back, 0 bases at V and 4 bases at J, with 12 bases in the middle. Germline-derived CDR1 and CDR2 are KGHSH and LQKENI. This CDR3 contains 15 residues.

The V and J genes are TRBV28 and TRBJ1-2; possibly TRBD1 for D (5 bases). Trimming removed 2 bases at V and 8 bases at J, with 9 bases between. Germline assignment: CDR1 MDHEN and CDR2 SYDVKM. The CDR3 is made up of 12 amino acids. Here the CDR3 reads CASSLAGLGYTF. The CDR3 nucleotides read TGTGCCAGCAGTTTAGCAGGGCTAGGCTACACCTTC.

This chain uses TRBV5-4 with TRBJ2-3; a possible D gene is TRBD1 (6 bases). Trimming took off 2 bases at V and 2 bases at J, with 12 bases between the two ends. Germline lookup yields CDR1 SGHNT and CDR2 YYREEE (reference sequence). The CDR3 loop spans 15 amino acids. The DNA for the CDR3 is TGTGCCAGCAGCTTACATACAGGGATCACAGATACGCAGTATTTT. It specifies CASSLHTGITDTQYF.

This sequence joins TRBV5-1 and TRBJ2-3; D remains unclear. This CDR3 is built from 15 residues. V dropped 1 base and J dropped 1 base, with 10 bases sitting between them. Germline CDR1 and CDR2: SGHRS and YFSETQ. The DNA for the CDR3 is TGCGCCAGCAGCTTGAGCTTAGCTGGCACAGATACGCAGTATTTT. Protein product: CASSLSLAGTDTQYF. Variable domain in full (rest from reference TRBV5-1 and TRBJ2-3): KAGVTQTPRYLIKTRGQQVTLSCSPISGHRSVSWYQQTPGQGLQFLFEYFSETQRNKGNFPGRFSGRQFSNSRSEMNVSTLELGDSALYLCASSLSLAGTDTQYFGPGTRLTVL.

This sequence joins TRBV5-1 and TRBJ2-2, with D possibly TRBD2 on 6 matching bases. CDR3 length equals 15 residues. V was clipped by 1 base and J by 3 bases, with 10 bases between them. Germline V lookup: CDR1 SGHRS, CDR2 YFSETQ. CDR3 nucleotide sequence: TGCGCCAGCAGCTTGTGGAGGGATGACACCGGGGAGCTGTTTTTT. This translates into CASSLWRDDTGELFF.

V is TRBV5-1 and J is TRBJ2-3; D perhaps matches TRBD2 (5 bases). The CDR3 contains 13 residues. V lost 5 bases, J lost 0 bases, and 7 bases lay in between. Germline V gene data show CDR1 as SGHRS and CDR2 as YFSETQ. CDR3 coding DNA: TGCGCCAGCAGGCGGGCCAGCACAGATACGCAGTATTTT. Encoded protein: CASRRASTDTQYF.

The CDR3 sequence: CASSSKTDSGNTIYF. In DNA, the CDR3 is TGTGCCAGCAGCTCCAAGACAGATTCTGGAAACACCATATATTTT. The chain has TRBV27 and TRBJ1-3; D perhaps matches TRBD1 (5 bases). This CDR3 region has 15 residues. From germline, CDR1 is MNHEY and CDR2 SMNVEV (reference sequence). The germline V and J ends were trimmed by 6 bases and 1 base, with 13 bases remaining between them.

The rearrangement joins TRBV19 to TRBJ2-7, with 9 bases identical to TRBD1. CDR3 length: 13 amino acids. Germline V gene sequence: CDR1 LNHDA, CDR2 SQIVND (reference sequence). The V segment lost 8 bases and the J segment 4 bases; nucleotides outside the gene matches: 6. CDR3 nucleotide sequence: TGTGCCAGTTCGGACAGGGGACGGTACGAGCAGTACTTC. This sequence encodes CASSDRGRYEQYF.